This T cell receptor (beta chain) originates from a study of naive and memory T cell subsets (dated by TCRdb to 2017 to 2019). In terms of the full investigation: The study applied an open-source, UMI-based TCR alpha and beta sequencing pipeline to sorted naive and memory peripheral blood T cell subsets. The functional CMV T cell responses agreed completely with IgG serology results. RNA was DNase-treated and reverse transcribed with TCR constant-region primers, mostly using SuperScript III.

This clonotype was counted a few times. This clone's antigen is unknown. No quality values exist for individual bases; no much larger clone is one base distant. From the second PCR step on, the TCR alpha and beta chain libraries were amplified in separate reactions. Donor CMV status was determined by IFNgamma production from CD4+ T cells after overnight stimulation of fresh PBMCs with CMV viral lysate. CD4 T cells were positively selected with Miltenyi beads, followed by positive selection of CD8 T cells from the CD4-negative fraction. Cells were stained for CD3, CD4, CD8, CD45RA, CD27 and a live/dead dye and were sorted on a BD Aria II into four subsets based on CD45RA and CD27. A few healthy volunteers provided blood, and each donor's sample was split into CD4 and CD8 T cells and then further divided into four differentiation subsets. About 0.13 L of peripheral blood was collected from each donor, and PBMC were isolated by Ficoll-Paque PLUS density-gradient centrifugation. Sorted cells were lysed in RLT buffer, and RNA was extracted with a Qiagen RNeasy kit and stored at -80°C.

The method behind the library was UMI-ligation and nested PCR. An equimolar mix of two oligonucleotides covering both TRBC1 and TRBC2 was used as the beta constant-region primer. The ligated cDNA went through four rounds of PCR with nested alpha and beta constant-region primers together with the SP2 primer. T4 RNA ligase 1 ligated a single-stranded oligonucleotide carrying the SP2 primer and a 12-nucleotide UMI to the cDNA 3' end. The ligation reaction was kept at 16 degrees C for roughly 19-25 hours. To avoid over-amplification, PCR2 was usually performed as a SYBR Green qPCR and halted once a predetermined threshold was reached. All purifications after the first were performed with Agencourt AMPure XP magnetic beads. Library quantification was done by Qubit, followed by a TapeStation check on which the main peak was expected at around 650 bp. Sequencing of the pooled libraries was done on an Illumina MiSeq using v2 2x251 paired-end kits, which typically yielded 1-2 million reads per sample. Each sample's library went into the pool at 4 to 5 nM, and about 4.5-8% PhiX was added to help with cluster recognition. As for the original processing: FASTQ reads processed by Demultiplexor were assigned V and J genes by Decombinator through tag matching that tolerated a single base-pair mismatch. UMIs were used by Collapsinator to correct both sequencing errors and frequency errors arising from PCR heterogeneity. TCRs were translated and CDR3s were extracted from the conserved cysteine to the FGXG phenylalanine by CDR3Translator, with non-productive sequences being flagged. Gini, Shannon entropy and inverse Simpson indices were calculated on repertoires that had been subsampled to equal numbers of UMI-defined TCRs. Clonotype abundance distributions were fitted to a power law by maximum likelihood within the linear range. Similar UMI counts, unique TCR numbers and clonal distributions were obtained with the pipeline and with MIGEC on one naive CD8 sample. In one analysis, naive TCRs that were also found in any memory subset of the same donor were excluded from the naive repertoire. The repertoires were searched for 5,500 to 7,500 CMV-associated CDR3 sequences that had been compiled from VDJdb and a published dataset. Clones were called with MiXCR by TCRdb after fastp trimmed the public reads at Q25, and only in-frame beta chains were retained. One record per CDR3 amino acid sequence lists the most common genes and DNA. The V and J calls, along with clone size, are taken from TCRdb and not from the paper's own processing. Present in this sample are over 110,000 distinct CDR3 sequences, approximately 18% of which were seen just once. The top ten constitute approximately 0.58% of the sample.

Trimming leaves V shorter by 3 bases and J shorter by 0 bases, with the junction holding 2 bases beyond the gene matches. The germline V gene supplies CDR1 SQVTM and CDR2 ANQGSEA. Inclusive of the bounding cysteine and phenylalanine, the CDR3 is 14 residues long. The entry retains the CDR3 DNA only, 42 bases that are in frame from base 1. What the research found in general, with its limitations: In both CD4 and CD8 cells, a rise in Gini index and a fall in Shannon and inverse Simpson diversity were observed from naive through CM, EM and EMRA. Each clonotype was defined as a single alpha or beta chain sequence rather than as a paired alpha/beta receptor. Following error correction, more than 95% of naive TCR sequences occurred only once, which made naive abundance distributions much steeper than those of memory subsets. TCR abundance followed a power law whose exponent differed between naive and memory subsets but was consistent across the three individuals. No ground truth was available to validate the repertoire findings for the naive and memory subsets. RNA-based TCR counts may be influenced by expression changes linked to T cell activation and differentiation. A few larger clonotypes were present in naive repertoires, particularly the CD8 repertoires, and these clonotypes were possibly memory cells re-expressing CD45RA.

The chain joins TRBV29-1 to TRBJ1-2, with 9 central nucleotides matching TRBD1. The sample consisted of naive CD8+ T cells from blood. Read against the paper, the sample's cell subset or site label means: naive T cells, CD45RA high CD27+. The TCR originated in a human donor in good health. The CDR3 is CSVDRQGANYGYTF. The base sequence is TGCAGCGTTGATCGACAGGGGGCTAACTATGGCTACACCTTC.